The sequence of this T cell receptor (beta chain) was determined in a study of cytotoxic CD8 clonotypes in ibrutinib-treated CLL. Study summary: For this cohort, patients were about a dozen relapsed/refractory and about 14 treatment-naive, while 17 were IGHV unmutated. Response sampling took place at median approximately 11 months of treatment, range 6 to 36.

CDR3 length: 13 amino acids. Between the trimmed V and J ends, which lost 0 bases and 4 bases, there was a span of 7 bases. Germline V gene sequence: CDR1 MNHNY, CDR2 SVGAGI (reference sequence). TCRdb's copy holds only in-frame clones and misses some; the assay was immunoSEQ multiplex PCR. This table holds just over 200,000 clones, over 65% found once. The receptor comes from a human donor with chronic lymphocytic leukemia. The rearrangement links TRBV6-6 to TRBJ2-7; D not certain. The sample here was PBMCs, taken after 12 months of ibrutinib treatment. This chain's CDR3 is CASSYSNKYEQYF. CDR3 in DNA: TGTGCCAGCAGTTACTCGAACAAGTACGAGCAGTACTTC.